Listed here are 20 T cell receptor beta chains from one sample, sequenced in a study of Graves' ophthalmopathy and Graves' hyperthyroidism. Amplified TCR beta CDR3 regions were obtained using RNA transcripts as template. First-round RT-PCR with HTBI primers preceded a second-round multiplex PCR. TCRdb analysed the multiplex PCR reads with MiXCR anew, one entry per CDR3 protein. The table lists some 360,000 distinct CDR3 sequences, 17% of them singletons, with 2.4% in the top ten. Sequencing input: peripheral blood. These receptors originate from an adult woman with stable Graves' hyperthyroidism.

The sample holds many counts of this clonotype. The chain joins TRBV28 to TRBJ2-4, with TRBD1 as a possible D gene (6 bases). Trimming stripped 3 bases from V and 2 bases from J, with 14 bases between. The germline CDR1 and CDR2 sequences are MDHEN and SYDVKM. The CDR3 contains 16 residues. CDR3 nucleotides: TGTGCCAGCAGTTTTCGACAGGTGGTCCCCAAAAACATTCAGTACTTC. It codes for CASSFRQVVPKNIQYF.

The sample holds many counts of this clonotype. The CDR3 loop reads CATSSDGDTEAFF. The CDR3 DNA sequence: TGTGCCACCAGCAGCGATGGTGACACTGAAGCTTTCTTT. The V and J genes are TRBV15 and TRBJ1-1; D remains unclear. Germline CDR1 LNHNV, CDR2 YYDKDF (reference sequence). The CDR3 has 13 residues. The V end lost 3 bases, the J end lost 3 bases, and 8 bases lay between the germline ends.

Ten or more counts support this clonotype. J is TRBJ2-6 and V is TRBV29-1; 8 bases agree with TRBD2. The junction had 13 bases not matched to a gene; V was cut back by 0 bases and J by 0 bases. Germline values: CDR1 SQVTM, CDR2 ANQGSEA. The CDR3 length is 20 residues. The CDR3 reads CSVEDLRGGTFSSGANVLTF. The CDR3 nucleotides read TGCAGCGTTGAAGATCTACGGGGGGGGACGTTTAGCTCTGGGGCCAACGTCCTGACTTTC.

The table lists this clonotype with a count of one. The J gene is TRBJ1-1, the V gene TRBV15, with 7 bases that match TRBD1. Germline loops: CDR1 LNHNV, CDR2 YYDKDF (reference sequence). The CDR3 consists of 17 residues. The junction had 8 bases not matched to a gene; V was cut back by 0 bases and J by 1 base. The CDR3 DNA is TGTGCCACCAGCAGAGAGTTGTTTGGGACAGCGAACACTGAAGCTTTCTTT. This codes for CATSRELFGTANTEAFF.

The genes are TRBV5-1 and TRBJ1-2, with D maybe TRBD1 (6 bases). The CDR3 runs to 13 residues. The ends were cut back, 1 base at V and 8 bases at J, with 12 bases in the middle. Germline V gene lookup returns CDR1 SGHRS and CDR2 YFSETQ. CDR3 bases: TGCGCCAGCAGCTTGACAGGGTTTGGGGGCTACACCTTC. Translation: CASSLTGFGGYTF.

This clonotype has a count of ten or more. J is TRBJ1-1 and V is TRBV6-2 or TRBV6-3; 7 nucleotides line up with TRBD1. The CDR3 totals 16 residues. Germline values: CDR1 MNHEY, CDR2 SVGEGT. Losses at the gene ends were 1 base for V and 0 bases for J; bases not matched to a gene: 5. This CDR3 reads CASSYFRGRVNTEAFF. For the CDR3, the DNA is TGTGCCAGCAGTTACTTTAGGGGGCGCGTGAACACTGAAGCTTTCTTT.

This chain connects TRBV6-1 to TRBJ1-1; maybe TRBD1 (5 bases). Germline lookup yields CDR1 MNHNS and CDR2 SASEGT. V lost 6 bases and J lost 0, with 11 bases in between. The CDR3 totals 14 residues. Written as DNA, the CDR3 is TGTGCCAGCAGCTGGGAACAGGTGAACACTGAAGCTTTCTTT. Translation gives CASSWEQVNTEAFF.

This clonotype was found many times. The chain joins TRBV6-1 to TRBJ1-1, with a weak D call TRBD1 (5 bases). V shed 0 bases and J shed 5 bases, with 13 bases lying between them. The CDR3 length is 15 residues. Germline V CDR1 and CDR2: MNHNS, SASEGT. The CDR3 is CASSEALQGWTEAFF. CDR3 bases: TGTGCCAGCAGTGAAGCGCTTCAGGGTTGGACTGAAGCTTTCTTT.

This clonotype has a count of ten or more. The rearrangement links TRBV6-2 or TRBV6-3 to TRBJ2-5; TRBD2 matches 9 bases. V dropped 6 bases and J dropped 4; count of bases not matched to a gene: 18. CDR3 length: 18 residues. The germline V gene has CDR1 MNHEY and CDR2 SVGEGT. In DNA form, the CDR3 reads TGTGCCAGCAGCTATGGGATGGCGGGAGGGCCAATTGGAGAGACCCAGTACTTC. Translated: CASSYGMAGGPIGETQYF.

This clonotype has a handful of counts. The genes are TRBV3-1 and TRBJ2-7; tentatively, D is TRBD2 (5 bases). Per germline, CDR1 LGHDT and CDR2 YNNKEL (reference sequence). The CDR3 extends over 15 amino acids. Between the trimmed V and J ends, which lost 4 bases and 7 bases, there was a span of 20 bases. This CDR3 reads CASSPVLERSGEQYF. The CDR3, as DNA: TGTGCCAGCAGCCCCGTCTTGGAGCGGTCGGGAGAGCAGTACTTC.

This clonotype was observed many times. J is TRBJ1-1 and V is TRBV28; perhaps TRBD1 as D (5 bases). The germline V gene has CDR1 MDHEN and CDR2 SYDVKM. The germline V and J ends were trimmed by 3 bases and 1 base, with 12 bases remaining between them. The CDR3 runs to 15 residues. The CDR3 reads CASSLLFGGNTEAFF. The CDR3 bases are TGTGCCAGCAGTTTGTTGTTTGGGGGGAACACTGAAGCTTTCTTT. Using reference TRBV28 and TRBJ1-1 for the parts outside the CDR3, the full variable domain is DVKVTQSSRYLVKRTGEKVFLECVQDMDHENMFWYRQDPGLGLRLIYFSYDVKMKEKGDIPEGYSVSREKKERFSLILESASTNQTSMYLCASSLLFGGNTEAFFGQGTRLTVV.

This clonotype has a count of ten or more. V usage is TRBV11-2 and J usage is TRBJ2-7; D unresolved. This CDR3 is 13 amino acids long. The germline V gene encodes CDR1 SGHAT and CDR2 FQNNGV. V lost 2 bases and J lost 3, with 8 bases in between. CDR3 region: CASSLYTDYEQYF. For the CDR3, the DNA is TGTGCCAGCAGCTTATATACGGACTACGAGCAGTACTTC.

This clonotype was seen ten or more times. The chain uses TRBV29-1 and TRBJ2-2; D gene unclear. CDR1 is SQVTM and CDR2 is ANQGSEA in the germline V gene. The CDR3 contains 15 residues. V lost 0 bases and J 6 bases, leaving 14 bases between the germline ends. CDR3 bases: TGCAGCGTTGAAGATAAGGGAAGGGCATCCGGGGAGCTGTTTTTT. Translating it yields CSVEDKGRASGELFF.

This clonotype appeared many times. The gene calls are TRBV20-1 and TRBJ1-2, with D maybe TRBD1 (5 bases). V was cut by 3 bases and J by 4 bases, with 9 bases left in between. The CDR3 has 12 amino acids. CDR1 and CDR2 (germline): DFQATT, SNEGSKA (reference sequence). CDR3 sequence (DNA): TGCAGTGCTAGTAGGGACCTCTATGGCTACACCTTC. This gives the protein CSASRDLYGYTF.

This chain connects TRBV12-3 or TRBV12-4 to TRBJ1-1; tentatively, D is TRBD1 (5 bases). Deletions cut 0 bases from V and 2 bases from J, with 22 bases between. The CDR3 spans 19 residues. CDR3 in DNA: TGTGCCAGCAGTTTAGCCGAGTGGGCCCCCAGGGAGGAAAACACTGAAGCTTTCTTT. Translating gives CASSLAEWAPREENTEAFF.

This clonotype has ten or more counts. This rearrangement joins TRBV7-8 to TRBJ1-2; no definite D call. The CDR3 runs to 13 residues. Trimming pared 5 bases from V and 4 bases from J, leaving 11 bases between. Germline V lookup: CDR1 SGHVS, CDR2 FQNEAQ. CDR3 protein: CASSLSRAYGYTF. The CDR3, as DNA: TGTGCCAGCAGCCTGAGCAGAGCCTATGGCTACACCTTC.

There are many counts of this clonotype. The junction departs from germline at one end; a sequencing error may be responsible. This chain links TRBV4-2 with TRBJ2-7; 15 nucleotides match TRBD2. Germline lookup yields CDR1 LGHNA and CDR2 YNFKEQ. There are 18 residues in the CDR3. CDR3: CASSQGLAGGVVSSEQYF. For the CDR3, the DNA is TGTGCCAGCAGCCAGGGACTAGCGGGAGGAGTTGTGTCCTCCGAGCAGTACTTC.

At least ten counts were recorded for this clonotype. The chain employs TRBV20-1 and TRBJ2-7, with 9 bases aligning to TRBD2. The CDR3 sequence is 16 residues long. The trim removed 2 bases at V and 0 bases at J, leaving 8 bases unmatched. The germline V gene encodes CDR1 DFQATT and CDR2 SNEGSKA (reference sequence). The CDR3 region is CSARPILAGHSYEQYF. CDR3 bases: TGCAGTGCTAGACCGATCCTAGCGGGGCACTCCTACGAGCAGTACTTC.

In its sample, this clonotype was seen many times. The V and J genes are TRBV6-1 and TRBJ2-7, with D possibly called TRBD1 or TRBD2 (5 bases each). Trimming cost V 6 bases and J 0 bases, with 15 bases left between them. The CDR3 is made up of 15 amino acids. Germline V gives CDR1 MNHNS, CDR2 SASEGT. The CDR3 spells CASSPGRTSSYEQYF. CDR3 sequence (DNA): TGTGCCAGCAGCCCGGGACGGACGAGCTCCTACGAGCAGTACTTC.

This clonotype was recorded a few times. The gene calls are TRBV29-1 and TRBJ1-2; no definite D call. CDR3 length equals 11 residues. Germline V gene sequence: CDR1 SQVTM, CDR2 ANQGSEA. Deletions cut 2 bases from V and 6 bases from J, with 7 bases between. CDR3 DNA: TGCAGCGTTGAATCCTGGCATGGCTACACCTTC. Its protein is CSVESWHGYTF.